This note documents a single TCR beta chain sequence. Its cognate antigen is unknown. The sample is drawn from a study of OX40 agonist ivuxolimab in advanced cancers. Study results and limitations: Researchers did not establish what antigens the expanded peripheral T cells target.

The germline V gene has CDR1 ENHRY and CDR2 SYGVKD. V dropped 8 bases and J dropped 0 bases, with 10 bases sitting between them. There are 13 residues in the CDR3. The protocol was immunoSEQ multiplex PCR, while the TCRdb copy is restricted to in-frame clones and leaves out a portion. Seen here are about 61,000 clones, about 88% observed once, and the top ten hold roughly 1.1%. The receptor was isolated from an adult with an advanced solid tumor such as melanoma, head and neck, liver or kidney cancer. The material sequenced was CD4+ or CD8+ T cells sorted from blood, taken in a trial of the OX40 agonist ivuxolimab. The rearrangement joins TRBV10-3 to TRBJ1-1; D not certain. The CDR3 DNA is TGTGCCATCGCGACACTGATGAACACTGAAGCTTTCTTT. Protein product: CAIATLMNTEAFF.